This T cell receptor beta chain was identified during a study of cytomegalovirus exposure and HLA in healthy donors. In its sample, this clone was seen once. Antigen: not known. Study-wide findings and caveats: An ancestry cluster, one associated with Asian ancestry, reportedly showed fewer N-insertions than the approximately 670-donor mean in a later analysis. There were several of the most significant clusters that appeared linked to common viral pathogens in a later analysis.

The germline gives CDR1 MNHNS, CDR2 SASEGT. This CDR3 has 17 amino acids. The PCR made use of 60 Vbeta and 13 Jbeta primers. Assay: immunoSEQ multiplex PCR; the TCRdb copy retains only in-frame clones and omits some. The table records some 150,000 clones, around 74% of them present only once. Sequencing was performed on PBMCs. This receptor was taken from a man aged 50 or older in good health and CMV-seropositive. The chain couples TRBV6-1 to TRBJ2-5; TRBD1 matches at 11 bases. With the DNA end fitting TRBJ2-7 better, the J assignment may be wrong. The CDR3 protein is CASSEVVGTGGSYEQYF. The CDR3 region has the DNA TGTGCCAGCAGTGAAGTCGTAGGGACAGGGGGCTCCTACGAGCAGTACTTC.